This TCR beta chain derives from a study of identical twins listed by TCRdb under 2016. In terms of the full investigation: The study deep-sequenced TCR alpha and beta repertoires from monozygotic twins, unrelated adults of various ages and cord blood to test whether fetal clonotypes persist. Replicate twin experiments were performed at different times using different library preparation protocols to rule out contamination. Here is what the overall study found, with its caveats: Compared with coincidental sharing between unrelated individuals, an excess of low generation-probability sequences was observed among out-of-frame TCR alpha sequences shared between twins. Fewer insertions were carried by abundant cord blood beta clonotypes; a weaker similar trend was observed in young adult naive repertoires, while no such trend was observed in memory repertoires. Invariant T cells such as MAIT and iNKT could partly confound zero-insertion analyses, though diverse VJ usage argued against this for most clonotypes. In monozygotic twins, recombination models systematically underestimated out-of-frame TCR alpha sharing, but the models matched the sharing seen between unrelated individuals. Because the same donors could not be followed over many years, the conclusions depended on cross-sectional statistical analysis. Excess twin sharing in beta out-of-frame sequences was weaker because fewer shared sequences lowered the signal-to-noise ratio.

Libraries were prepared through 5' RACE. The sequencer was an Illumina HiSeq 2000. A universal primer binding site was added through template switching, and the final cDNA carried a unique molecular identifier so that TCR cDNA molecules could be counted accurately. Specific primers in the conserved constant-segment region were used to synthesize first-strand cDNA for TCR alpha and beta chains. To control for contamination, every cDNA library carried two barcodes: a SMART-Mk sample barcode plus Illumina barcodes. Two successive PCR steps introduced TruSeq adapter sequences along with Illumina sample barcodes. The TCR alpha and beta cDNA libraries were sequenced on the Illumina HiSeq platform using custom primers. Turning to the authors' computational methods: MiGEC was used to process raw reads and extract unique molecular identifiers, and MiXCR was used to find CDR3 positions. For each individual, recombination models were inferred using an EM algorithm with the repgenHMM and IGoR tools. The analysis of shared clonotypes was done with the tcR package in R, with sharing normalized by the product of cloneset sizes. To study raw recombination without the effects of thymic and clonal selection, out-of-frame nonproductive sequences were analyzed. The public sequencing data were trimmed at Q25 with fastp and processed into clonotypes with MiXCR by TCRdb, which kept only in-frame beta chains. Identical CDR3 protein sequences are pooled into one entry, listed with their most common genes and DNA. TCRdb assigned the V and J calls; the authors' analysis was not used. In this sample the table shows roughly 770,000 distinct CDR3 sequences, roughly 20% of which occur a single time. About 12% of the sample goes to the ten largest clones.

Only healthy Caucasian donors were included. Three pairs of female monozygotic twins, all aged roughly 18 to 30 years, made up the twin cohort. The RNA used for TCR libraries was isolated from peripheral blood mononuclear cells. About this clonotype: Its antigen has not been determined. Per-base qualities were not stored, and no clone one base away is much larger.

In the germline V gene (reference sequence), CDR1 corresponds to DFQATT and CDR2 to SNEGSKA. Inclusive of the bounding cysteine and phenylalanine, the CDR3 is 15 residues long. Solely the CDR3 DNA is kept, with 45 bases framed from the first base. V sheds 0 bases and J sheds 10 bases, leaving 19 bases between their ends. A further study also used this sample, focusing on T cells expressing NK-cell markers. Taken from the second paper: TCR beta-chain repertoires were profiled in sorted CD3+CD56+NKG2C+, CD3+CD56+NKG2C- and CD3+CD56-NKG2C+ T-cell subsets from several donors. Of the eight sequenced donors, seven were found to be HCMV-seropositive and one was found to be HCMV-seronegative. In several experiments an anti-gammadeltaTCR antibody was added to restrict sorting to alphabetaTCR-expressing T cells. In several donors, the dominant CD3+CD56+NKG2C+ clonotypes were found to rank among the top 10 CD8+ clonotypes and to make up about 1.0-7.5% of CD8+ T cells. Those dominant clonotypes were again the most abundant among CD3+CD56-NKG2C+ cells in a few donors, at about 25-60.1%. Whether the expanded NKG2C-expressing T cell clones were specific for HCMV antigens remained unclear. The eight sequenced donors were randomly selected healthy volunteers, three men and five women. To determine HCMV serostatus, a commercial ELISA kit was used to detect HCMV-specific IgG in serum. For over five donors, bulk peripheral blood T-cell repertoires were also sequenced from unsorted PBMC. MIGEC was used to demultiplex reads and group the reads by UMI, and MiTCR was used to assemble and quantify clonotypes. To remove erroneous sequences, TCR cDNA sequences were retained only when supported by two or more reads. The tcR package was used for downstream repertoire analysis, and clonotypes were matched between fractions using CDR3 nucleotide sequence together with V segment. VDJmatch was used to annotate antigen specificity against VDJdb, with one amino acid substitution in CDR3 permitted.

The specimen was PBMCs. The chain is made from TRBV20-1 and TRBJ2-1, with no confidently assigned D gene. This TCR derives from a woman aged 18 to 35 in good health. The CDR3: CSARDWSVSSEEQFF. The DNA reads TGCAGTGCTAGAGATTGGTCGGTCTCAAGCGAAGAGCAGTTCTTC.